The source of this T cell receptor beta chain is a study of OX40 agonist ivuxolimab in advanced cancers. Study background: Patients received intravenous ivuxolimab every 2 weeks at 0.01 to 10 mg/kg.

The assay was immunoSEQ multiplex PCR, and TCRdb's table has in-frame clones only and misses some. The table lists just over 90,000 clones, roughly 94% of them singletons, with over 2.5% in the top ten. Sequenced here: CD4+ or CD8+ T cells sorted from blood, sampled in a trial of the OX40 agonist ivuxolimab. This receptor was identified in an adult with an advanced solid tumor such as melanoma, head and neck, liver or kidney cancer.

The CDR3 loop is CASSDTLAGIYNEQFF. For the CDR3, the DNA is TGTGCCAGCAGTGATACCCTAGCGGGAATCTACAATGAGCAGTTCTTC. This rearrangement joins TRBV6-1 to TRBJ2-1, with TRBD2 matching over 9 bases. CDR3 length: 16 residues. With 3 bases clipped from V and 3 bases from J, the junction kept 6 bases outside the gene matches. CDR1 is MNHNS, CDR2 SASEGT, per germline.